This T cell receptor beta chain is drawn from a study of blood T cell repertoires in COVID-19. Sequenced by immunoSEQ multiplex PCR; TCRdb stores in-frame clones only, minus some. Seen here are about 100,000 clones, roughly 77% observed once, and the top ten hold approximately 22%. The CDR3 spans 12 residues. V shed 0 bases and J shed 4 bases, with 5 bases lying between them. Germline V gives CDR1 SGHRS, CDR2 YFSETQ. The TCR was taken from a human donor in a cohort sampled during active COVID-19. Source material: peripheral blood. The V gene is TRBV5-1, the J gene TRBJ2-7; D remains unclear. The CDR3 sequence: CASSLDYYEQYF. The CDR3 DNA reads TGCGCCAGCAGCTTGGACTATTACGAGCAGTACTTC.